The 11 T cell receptor beta chains below come from one sample, sequenced in a study of T cell repertoires in cytomegalovirus infection. These TCRs' antigens remain unknown. MiXCR, run by TCRdb on the reads, gives a single entry per CDR3 protein. The sample includes 200,000 to 250,000 distinct CDR3 sequences, roughly two fifths of them seen just once. This sample comprised CD8+ T cells from cultured PBMCs, obtained from culture after CMV antigen stimulation. The receptors here all came from a human donor in good health (CMV status not recorded). Some clones in this sample may be carry-over from other donors' samples.

The chain combines TRBV29-1 with TRBJ2-6, with TRBD1 identical over 9 bases. The V gene end was trimmed by 0 bases and the J gene end by 4 bases; junction bases not matched to a gene: 7. The CDR3 length is 17 residues. Germline CDR1 is SQVTM and CDR2 is ANQGSEA. In nucleotides, the CDR3 is TGCAGCGTTGAAGATCGGGACAGGGACTCAGGGGCCAACGTCCTGACTTTC. It is translated as CSVEDRDRDSGANVLTF.

This clonotype was counted only a few times. The chain carries TRBV2 and TRBJ2-5; no clear D. The CDR3 is 15 residues long. CDR1 and CDR2 from the germline V gene are SNHLY and FYNNEI. Trimming took 3 bases from V and 5 from J, leaving 16 bases between them. CDR3 DNA sequence: TGTGCCAGCAGTGATCCGAAGTCAAATTCGGAGACCCAGTACTTC. This codes for CASSDPKSNSETQYF.

Only a few counts were recorded for this clonotype. This CDR3 reads CASSTPGLADEQYF. CDR3 nucleotides: TGTGCCAGCAGTACCCCGGGACTAGCGGACGAGCAGTACTTC. J is TRBJ2-7 and V is TRBV27; 11 nucleotides align to TRBD2. The junction had 5 bases not matched to a gene; V was cut back by 5 bases and J by 5 bases. The germline V gene has CDR1 MNHEY and CDR2 SMNVEV (reference sequence). The CDR3 consists of 14 residues.

This clonotype was recorded a few times. CDR3 in amino acids: CASSLGQGSYNSPLHF. The CDR3 DNA reads TGTGCCAGCAGCTTAGGACAGGGCTCCTATAATTCACCCCTCCACTTT. The chain is built from TRBV7-9 and TRBJ1-6; TRBD1 aligns across 7 bases. V trimming: 1 base; J trimming: 0 bases; junction bases outside the gene matches: 0. The CDR3 spans 16 residues. Germline-derived CDR1 and CDR2 are SEHNR and FQNEAQ (reference sequence).

This clonotype was found a few times. V is TRBV12-3 or TRBV12-4 and J is TRBJ1-2; 7 nucleotides agree with TRBD1. The CDR3 consists of 15 residues. The V and J ends lost 0 bases and 4 bases, in that order; junction bases with no gene match: 5. CDR3 sequence (DNA): TGTGCCAGCAGTTTAGCGGGGGACAGCCTCTATGGCTACACCTTC. Translated: CASSLAGDSLYGYTF.

This chain joins TRBV12-3 or TRBV12-4 and TRBJ1-2; D gene ambiguous. The V gene lost 2 bases and the J gene lost 6 bases, with 7 bases spanning the gap. This CDR3 contains 12 residues. The CDR3 here is CASSLSSNGYTF. The CDR3 DNA sequence: TGTGCCAGCAGTTTATCCAGCAATGGCTACACCTTC.

This chain connects TRBV27 to TRBJ1-3; D is ambiguous. V lost 5 bases and J lost 2, with 10 bases in between. Germline V gene lookup returns CDR1 MNHEY and CDR2 SMNVEV (reference sequence). The CDR3 has 14 amino acids. The CDR3 protein is CASSPQDPGNTIYF. For the CDR3, the DNA is TGTGCCAGCAGTCCCCAGGATCCTGGAAACACCATATATTTT.

The CDR3 loop reads CASSYSSQGGLYGYTF. In DNA form, the CDR3 reads TGTGCCAGCAGTTACTCGAGCCAGGGAGGTCTCTATGGCTACACCTTC. The chain recombines TRBV6-5 with TRBJ1-2, with D perhaps matching TRBD1 (5 bases). The CDR3 runs to 16 residues. CDR1 MNHEY and CDR2 SVGAGI come from the germline V gene. With 0 bases removed from V and 4 bases from J, the gap between germline ends came to 15 bases.

This clonotype came up a few times. V is TRBV28 and J is TRBJ1-2, with D uncertain. CDR1 and CDR2 (germline): MDHEN, SYDVKM. This CDR3 has 12 amino acids. The V end lost 7 bases, the J end lost 8 bases, and 14 bases lay between the germline ends. CDR3 sequence reads: CASTSSSVGYTF. CDR3 DNA sequence: TGTGCCAGCACCAGCAGTAGTGTAGGCTACACCTTC.

The chain recombines TRBV10-3 with TRBJ2-5; the match to TRBD2 covers 9 bases. The length of the CDR3 is 12 residues. Germline assignment: CDR1 ENHRY and CDR2 SYGVKD. V was pared by 10 bases and J by 3 bases, with 3 bases of the junction left unmatched. The CDR3 reads CASGGAEETQYF. The CDR3 bases are TGTGCCAGCGGGGGGGCCGAAGAGACCCAGTACTTC.

This chain uses TRBV6-5 with TRBJ2-1, with 9 bases that match TRBD2. The length of the CDR3 is 15 residues. Per germline, CDR1 MNHEY and CDR2 SVGAGI. The V and J ends lost 3 bases and 7 bases, in that order; junction bases with no gene match: 7. DNA for the CDR3: TGTGCCAGCAGTTATTACGGGACTAGCTATAATGAGCAGTTCTTC. Translation gives CASSYYGTSYNEQFF.